This TCR beta chain was identified in a study of T-cell memory formation after mild COVID-19 (dated by TCRdb to the early 2020s). With regard to the full study: TCR sequence clusters from the two donors were found to be largely donor specific. T-cell clones expanding and contracting after mild COVID-19 in two donors were tracked by longitudinal TCRalpha and TCRbeta repertoire sequencing. Two young, previously healthy adult volunteers, one female and one male, were included in the cohort. The investigation overall reported the following: Some responding clones were found in pre-infection memory, which suggests that pre-existing cross-reactive memory T cells took part in the SARS-CoV-2 response. Contracting CD4+ clones turned up mainly in the CM and EM memory subsets, whereas EMRA was where CD8+ clones were enriched. The study included only a couple of mild cases, and larger cohorts that include severe cases with pre-infection samples were judged to be necessary. SARS-CoV-2 specificity was not confirmed for the second-wave clones peaking on day 37. From day 15 to 85, contracting clones showed balanced CD4/CD8 phenotypes, whereas a second wave of clones that expanded from day 15 to 37 leaned towards CD4+.

The data were produced on an Illumina NovaSeq 6000. cDNA libraries for TCRalpha and TCRbeta were prepared by 5'RACE using constant-segment primers, with sample barcodes and unique molecular identifiers added. Trizol reagent was used to extract RNA from every sample. The libraries were amplified in two PCR steps, and the second step added a second sample barcode and Illumina TruSeq adapters. Sequencing of the libraries was done on an Illumina NovaSeq, producing 2 x 150 bp paired-end reads. On the study's bioinformatics: With migec v1.2.7, reads were demultiplexed and then collapsed into UMI-guided consensus sequences. Using mixcr v2.1.11, UMI consensuses were aligned to TRA and TRB V and J templates and then assembled into clonotypes. A clonotype was counted as expanded or contracted only if both edgeR and NoisET called the change significant, with noise models trained on biological replicates. For edgeR calls, the cutoffs were a false discovery rate-adjusted p below 0.01 and a log2 fold-change threshold of 1. As an exploratory analysis of dynamics, PCA with hierarchical clustering was applied to max-normalized trajectories of the 1000 most abundant clonotypes. Separately sequenced CD4+ and CD8+ repertoires were used to assign the CD4 or CD8 phenotype of responding clones. TCRdb reran the public reads through fastp at Q25 and MiXCR, keeping productive beta chains. CDR3 protein sequences are deduplicated, and each keeps its most common genes and DNA. Here the V and J calls rest on TCRdb's processing, not on the authors' analysis. The sample data list 200,000 to 250,000 distinct CDR3 sequences, and over 9.5% of these were observed just once. The ten largest clonotypes hold 2.5% to 3.5% of the sample.

Ficoll-Paque density gradient centrifugation was used to isolate PBMCs. The CDR3 spans 15 residues, from the cysteine through the phenylalanine. Only CDR3 DNA remains: 45 bases, in frame from the first base. Trimming removed 2 bases from V and 4 bases from J; the gene matches leave 2 bases unexplained. According to the germline V gene, CDR1 reads LGHNA and CDR2 reads YNFKEQ. This clonotype showed up many times. No antigen is known for it. No qualities accompany the bases; no much larger clone lies one base away. Recombination linked TRBV4-2 to TRBJ2-1, with TRBD2 matching 10 junction bases. The source of this sequence is a man aged 18 to 29 who had mild COVID-19 (a few samples of this study predate the infection). The sample titles of this study are shuffled in the database, so cell type and time point are left out; the donor was told from shared clones. Sample: PBMCs or a T cell subset sorted from them (not recorded which). The nucleotides read TGTGCCAGCAGCCAATTACTAGCGGGGTACAATGAGCAGTTCTTC. This codes for CASSQLLAGYNEQFF.